This note documents a single TCR beta chain sequence. Its antigen is unknown. This specimen comes from a study of cytomegalovirus exposure and HLA in healthy donors. Whole-study findings and limits: There were some public TCRs occurring in many donors, but most TCR sequences were rare. The study put 150 to 200 TCR beta chains on its list as cytomegalovirus-associated. Later on, an analysis tied some 17,000 TCR beta sequences to HLA alleles at 0.05 false discovery rate.

V dropped 3 bases and J dropped 6; count of bases not matched to a gene: 5. The CDR3 has 13 residues. In germline, CDR1 is SEHNR, CDR2 FQNEAQ (reference sequence). 13 Jbeta primers and 60 Vbeta primers were used for the PCR. The method was immunoSEQ multiplex PCR; TCRdb's version includes in-frame clones alone and lacks a portion of them. The top ten hold roughly 0.64% of the sample, which has 170,000 or so clones, less than 80% seen once. The TCR originated in a woman aged 40 to 55 in good health and CMV-seronegative. The rearrangement uses TRBV7-9 and TRBJ2-7, with 7 positions matching TRBD1. The sequencing input was PBMCs. The CDR3 loop reads CASSLTGFGEQYF. The CDR3 bases are TGTGCCAGCAGCTTGACAGGGTTCGGCGAGCAGTACTTC. The full variable domain, its missing parts supplied by reference TRBV7-9 and TRBJ2-7, is DTGVSQNPRHKITKRGQNVTFRCDPISEHNRLYWYRQTLGQGPEFLTYFQNEAQLEKSRLLSDRFSAERPKGSFSTLEIQRTEQGDSAMYLCASSLTGFGEQYFGPGTRLTVT.